Shown below are 23 T cell receptor beta chains from a single sample sequenced in a study of graft-versus-host responses after intestinal transplantation. For these receptors, no antigen is known. The protocol was immunoSEQ multiplex PCR, while the TCRdb copy is restricted to in-frame clones and leaves out a portion. The repertoire holds around 110,000 clones, over 85% seen once, with roughly 0.24% in the top ten. The sample in question was unstimulated CD4+ T cells sorted from spleen or lymph node cells, obtained before transplant. The receptors shown here come from a human donor who was the organ donor for an intestinal transplant.

This clone has only a few counts. Distinct nucleotide sequences in the sample also encode this CDR3. The chain is built from TRBV7-9 and TRBJ2-1; a weak D match, TRBD1 (5 bases). V was clipped by 5 bases and J by 6 bases, with 8 bases between them. The germline V gene encodes CDR1 SEHNR and CDR2 FQNEAQ (reference sequence). The CDR3 loop spans 12 amino acids. This chain's CDR3 is CASSRTPNEQFF. DNA of the CDR3: TGTGCCAGCAGCCGGACACCCAATGAGCAGTTCTTC. Based on the CDR3 plus reference TRBV7-9 and TRBJ2-1, the full variable domain is DTGVSQNPRHKITKRGQNVTFRCDPISEHNRLYWYRQTLGQGPEFLTYFQNEAQLEKSRLLSDRFSAERPKGSFSTLEIQRTEQGDSAMYLCASSRTPNEQFFGPGTRLTVL.

The chain has TRBV28 and TRBJ1-1, with D possibly matching TRBD1 (6 bases). Trimming removed 0 bases at V and 1 base at J, with 12 bases between. Germline lookup yields CDR1 MDHEN and CDR2 SYDVKM. The CDR3 consists of 16 residues. The CDR3 coding sequence is TGTGCCAGCAGTTTATGGGCGACAGGTAGGAACACTGAAGCTTTCTTT. Its translation: CASSLWATGRNTEAFF.

The chain combines TRBV2 with TRBJ2-6; D ambiguous. The CDR3 covers 14 residues. Germline V gives CDR1 SNHLY, CDR2 FYNNEI. Trimming cost V 4 bases and J 1 base, with 5 bases left between them. CDR3 sequence reads: CASSGQSGANVLTF. The CDR3 DNA reads TGTGCCAGCAGTGGACAATCTGGGGCCAACGTCCTGACTTTC.

The chain links TRBV6-1 to TRBJ1-2, with D unresolved. This CDR3 comprises 11 residues. The V and J ends lost 2 bases and 7 bases respectively, with 5 bases between them. Germline V lookup: CDR1 MNHNS, CDR2 SASEGT. The CDR3, as DNA: TGTGCCAGCAGTGAAAGTCGTGGCTACACCTTC. This codes for CASSESRGYTF.

The V gene is TRBV19, the J gene TRBJ2-2; 7 bases align to TRBD2. The germline V gene encodes CDR1 LNHDA and CDR2 SQIVND (reference sequence). The CDR3 totals 14 residues. The trim removed 3 bases at V and 5 bases at J, leaving 3 bases unmatched. Here the CDR3 DNA reads TGTGCCAGTAGTATGACAGCGGGGACCGGGGAGCTGTTTTTT. Encoded protein: CASSMTAGTGELFF.

The chain links TRBV5-1 to TRBJ2-1; D unresolved. The germline CDR1 and CDR2 sequences are SGHRS and YFSETQ. The CDR3 consists of 13 residues. V gave up 0 bases and J gave up 5 bases, with 6 bases separating them. The CDR3 sequence is CASSLDINNEQFF. The CDR3 DNA follows: TGCGCCAGCAGCTTGGACATCAACAATGAGCAGTTCTTC.

The chain combines TRBV30 with TRBJ2-2; 7 positions agree with TRBD1. Germline V lookup: CDR1 GTSNPN, CDR2 SVGIG (reference sequence). The CDR3 sequence is 15 residues long. The V gene end was trimmed by 5 bases and the J gene end by 6 bases; junction bases not matched to a gene: 12. The CDR3 is CAWARDSGASGELFF. The CDR3 DNA reads as TGTGCCTGGGCTAGGGACAGTGGCGCCTCCGGGGAGCTGTTTTTT.

This clone has just one count. The V and J genes are TRBV6-5 and TRBJ2-4, with D uncertain. Trimming shortened V by 6 bases and J by 8 bases, and 17 bases separated the two germline ends. This CDR3 is 14 amino acids long. The germline gives CDR1 MNHEY, CDR2 SVGAGI. CDR3 DNA sequence: TGTGCCAGCAGCTCTCCTAGGGTTCGGCACATTCAGTACTTC. Protein sequence: CASSSPRVRHIQYF.

The chain is built from TRBV6-5 and TRBJ2-5; D perhaps matches TRBD2 (6 bases). CDR1 MNHEY and CDR2 SVGAGI come from the germline V gene. The CDR3 is made up of 14 amino acids. With 4 bases removed from V and 7 bases from J, the gap between germline ends came to 16 bases. This CDR3 reads CASSSSLAWGTQYF. In DNA, the CDR3 is TGTGCCAGCAGTTCGTCACTAGCATGGGGGACCCAGTACTTC.

This sequence joins TRBV7-8 and TRBJ2-5; D might be TRBD2 (6 bases). Per germline, CDR1 SGHVS and CDR2 FQNEAQ. V lost 2 bases, J lost 5 bases, and 18 bases lay in between. The length of the CDR3 is 16 residues. The CDR3 is CASSLPPLGGGETQYF. CDR3 DNA sequence: TGTGCCAGCAGCTTACCCCCCCTAGGTGGAGGGGAGACCCAGTACTTC.

The chain uses TRBV27 and TRBJ2-7; 11 bases match TRBD1. The germline V gene encodes CDR1 MNHEY and CDR2 SMNVEV (reference sequence). Trimming at V came to 6 bases and at J to 3 bases, leaving 7 bases not matched to a gene. CDR3 length: 15 residues. CDR3 sequence (DNA): TGTGCCAGCAGATCCCGTGGGACAGGGGGCTACGAGCAGTACTTC. This sequence encodes CASRSRGTGGYEQYF.

A single count supports this clone. Different DNA sequences within this sample yield the same CDR3. The chain has TRBV2 and TRBJ1-2; the match to TRBD1 covers 9 bases. CDR1 SNHLY and CDR2 FYNNEI come from the germline V gene. V trimming: 2 bases; J trimming: 5 bases; junction bases outside the gene matches: 3. This CDR3 contains 14 residues. In DNA form, the CDR3 reads TGTGCCAGCAGTGAATGGGGGACAGGGTATGGCTACACCTTC. This encodes CASSEWGTGYGYTF.

This rearrangement joins TRBV28 to TRBJ2-5, with a weak D call TRBD2 (6 bases). The J call is doubtful: the DNA matches TRBJ2-7 better. CDR1 and CDR2 (germline): MDHEN, SYDVKM. The CDR3 consists of 15 residues. CDR3 protein: CASSPTGVGRYEQYF. In DNA form, the CDR3 reads TGTGCCAGCAGTCCTACGGGGGTTGGCCGCTACGAGCAGTACTTC.

The gene calls are TRBV6-5 and TRBJ2-7, with TRBD2 identical over 11 bases. The ends lost 4 bases at V and 2 bases at J; junction bases unmatched: 7. Germline V CDR1 and CDR2: MNHEY, SVGAGI. This CDR3 spans 16 amino acids. CDR3 region: CASSSSGTSGPYEQYF. DNA for the CDR3: TGTGCCAGCAGTTCTTCCGGGACTAGCGGCCCCTACGAGCAGTACTTC.

The gene calls are TRBV9 and TRBJ2-3, with D perhaps TRBD2 (6 bases). The CDR3 sequence is 14 residues long. Trimming shortened V by 4 bases and J by 2 bases, and 11 bases separated the two germline ends. Germline V CDR1 and CDR2: SGDLS, YYNGEE. CDR3 nucleotides: TGTGCCAGCAGCCCCCGGGACTTCACAGATACGCAGTATTTT. The encoded protein is CASSPRDFTDTQYF.

The chain carries TRBV6-1 and TRBJ1-2, with 7 bases lining up with TRBD1. This CDR3 spans 13 amino acids. Germline V gene sequence: CDR1 MNHNS, CDR2 SASEGT. V dropped 5 bases and J dropped 8; count of bases not matched to a gene: 8. CDR3 protein: CASSLQGMGGYTF. CDR3 DNA sequence: TGTGCCAGCAGTCTACAGGGGATGGGCGGCTACACCTTC.

The chain has TRBV4-1 and TRBJ2-3; D is unresolved. The CDR3 spans 16 residues. Germline CDR1 reads MGHRA; CDR2 reads YSYEKL. V lost 4 bases and J 2 bases, leaving 16 bases between the germline ends. The CDR3 DNA is TGCGCCAGCAGCCTTGGAAGACTGCCCCCCACAGATACGCAGTATTTT. It translates to CASSLGRLPPTDTQYF.

The genes are TRBV9 and TRBJ2-7, with TRBD2 matching 7 bases. Per germline, CDR1 SGDLS and CDR2 YYNGEE. Trimming at V came to 4 bases and at J to 4 bases, leaving 8 bases not matched to a gene. The CDR3 sequence is 14 residues long. CDR3 region: CASSPAGVDYEQYF. The DNA of the CDR3 is TGTGCCAGCAGCCCGGCGGGAGTAGATTACGAGCAGTACTTC.

V is TRBV27 and J is TRBJ2-2; tentatively, D is TRBD2 (7 bases). The CDR3 is 17 amino acids. Germline V gene sequence: CDR1 MNHEY, CDR2 SMNVEV (reference sequence). Trimming took 6 bases from V and 4 from J, leaving 21 bases between them. The CDR3 DNA reads as TGTGCCAGCAGCCCTAGGTGGGGGGGACATTCCACCGGGGAGCTGTTTTTT. Translation gives CASSPRWGGHSTGELFF.

This clone appeared a single time. This chain connects TRBV18 to TRBJ2-1; the D gene is possibly TRBD2 (6 bases). The V and J ends lost 8 bases and 10 bases respectively, with 24 bases between them. The CDR3 runs to 15 residues. CDR1 is KGHSH, CDR2 LQKENI, per germline. The CDR3 protein is CASVTLGLASGEQFF. The CDR3 DNA reads TGTGCCAGCGTCACCTTGGGACTCGCCTCGGGGGAGCAGTTCTTC.

This clone was seen just once. This rearrangement joins TRBV30 to TRBJ1-2; a possible D gene is TRBD1 (5 bases). The CDR3 has 17 residues. V lost 2 bases to trimming and J lost 2 bases, with 21 bases between them. Germline loops: CDR1 GTSNPN, CDR2 SVGIG (reference sequence). For the CDR3, the DNA is TGTGCCTGGAGTCGACGTAGGGGCGGGAGGTCGAACTATGGCTACACCTTC. Translated: CAWSRRRGGRSNYGYTF.

J is TRBJ1-2 and V is TRBV11-2; D call uncertain. This CDR3 is 17 amino acids long. V was cut by 1 base and J by 8 bases, with 23 bases left in between. Germline V gene sequence: CDR1 SGHAT, CDR2 FQNNGV. The CDR3 DNA is TGTGCCAGCAGCTTAGCTGTAGGTGCCGGCCCATTGGGCGGCTACACCTTC. Translating gives CASSLAVGAGPLGGYTF.

The chain recombines TRBV5-4 with TRBJ2-2; 8 bases match TRBD2. The trim removed 6 bases at V and 4 bases at J, leaving 8 bases unmatched. Germline V gives CDR1 SGHNT, CDR2 YYREEE (reference sequence). There are 15 residues in the CDR3. The CDR3 is CASTGGASGTGELFF. The CDR3, as DNA: TGTGCCAGCACCGGGGGGGCCAGCGGCACCGGGGAGCTGTTTTTT.